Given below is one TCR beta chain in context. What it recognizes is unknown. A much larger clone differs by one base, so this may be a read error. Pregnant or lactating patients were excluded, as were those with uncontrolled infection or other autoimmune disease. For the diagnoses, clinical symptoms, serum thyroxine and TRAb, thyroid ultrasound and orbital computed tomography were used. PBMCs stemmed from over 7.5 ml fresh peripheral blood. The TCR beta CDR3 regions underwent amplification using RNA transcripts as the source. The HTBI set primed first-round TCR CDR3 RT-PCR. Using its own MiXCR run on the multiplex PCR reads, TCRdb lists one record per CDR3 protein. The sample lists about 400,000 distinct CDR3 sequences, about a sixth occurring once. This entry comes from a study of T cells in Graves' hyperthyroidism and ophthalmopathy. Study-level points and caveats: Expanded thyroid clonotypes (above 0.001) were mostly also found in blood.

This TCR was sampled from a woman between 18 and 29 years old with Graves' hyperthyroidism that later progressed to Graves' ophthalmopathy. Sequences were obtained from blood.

As DNA, the CDR3 is TGTGCCAGCAGCAACGGACAGGGCACGTGGGAGACCCAGTACTTC. This codes for CASSNGQGTWETQYF. V is TRBV7-6 and J is TRBJ2-5; 8 positions match TRBD1. This CDR3 has 15 residues. Trimming took 5 bases from V and 5 from J; bases not matched to a gene: 10. Germline V gene data show CDR1 as SGHVS and CDR2 as FNYEAQ. The full variable domain, its missing parts supplied by reference TRBV7-6 and TRBJ2-5, is GAGVSQSPRYKVTKRGQDVALRCDPISGHVSLYWYRQALGQGPEFLTYFNYEAQQDKSGLPNDRFSAERPEGSISTLTIQRTEQRDSAMYRCASSNGQGTWETQYFGPGTRLLVL.